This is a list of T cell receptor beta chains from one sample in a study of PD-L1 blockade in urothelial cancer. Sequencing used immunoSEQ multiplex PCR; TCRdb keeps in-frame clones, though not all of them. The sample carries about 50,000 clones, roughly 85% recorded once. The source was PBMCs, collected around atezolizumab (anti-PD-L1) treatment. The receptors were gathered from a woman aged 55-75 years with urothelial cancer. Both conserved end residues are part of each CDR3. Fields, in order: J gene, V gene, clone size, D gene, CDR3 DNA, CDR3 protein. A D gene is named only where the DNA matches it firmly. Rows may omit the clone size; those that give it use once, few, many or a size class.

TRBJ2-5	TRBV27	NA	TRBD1	TGTGCCAGCAGTCTACGACAGGGAAGCCTCCAAGAGACCCAGTACTTC	CASSLRQGSLQETQYF
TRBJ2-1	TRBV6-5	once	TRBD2	TGTGCCAGCAGTGCGGGACTAGCGGACTACAATGAGCAGTTCTTC	CASSAGLADYNEQFF
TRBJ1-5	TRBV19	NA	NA	TGTGCCAGTAGTATTGTCCGACAGGCCCATCAGCCCCAGCATTTT	CASSIVRQAHQPQHF
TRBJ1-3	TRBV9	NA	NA	TGTGCCAGCAGCGTGGGGCAGACTGGAAACACCATATATTTT	CASSVGQTGNTIYF
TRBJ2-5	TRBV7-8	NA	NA	TGTGCCAGCAGCCCTGGCCGTGGCGGAGAGACCCAGTACTTC	CASSPGRGGETQYF
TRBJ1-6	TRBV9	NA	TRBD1	TGTGCCAGCAGCGCGGGACAGGTAATCTCCTATAATTCACCCCTCCACTTT	CASSAGQVISYNSPLHF
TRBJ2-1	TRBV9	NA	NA	TGTGCCAGCAGCGGGCTAGCCACCAGCTCCTACAATGAGCAGTTCTTC	CASSGLATSSYNEQFF
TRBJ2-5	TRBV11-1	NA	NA	TGTGCCAGCAGCTTAGCACAGCCCCAAGAGACCCAGTACTTC	CASSLAQPQETQYF
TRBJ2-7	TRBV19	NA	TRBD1	TGTGCCAGTAGTACCCCGGGACAGGTCTACGAGCAGTACTTC	CASSTPGQVYEQYF
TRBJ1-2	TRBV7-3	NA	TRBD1	TGTGCCAGCAGCGCTGGGGCTGCAGGGGGCGGTGGCTACACCTTC	CASSAGAAGGGGYTF
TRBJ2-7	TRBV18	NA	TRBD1	TGTGCCAGCTCTCAGCGCCGGGACAGGGGCTACGAGCAGTACTTC	CASSQRRDRGYEQYF
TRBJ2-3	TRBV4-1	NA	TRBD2	TGCGCCAGCAGCCCCCAATGGACTAGCGGGGGCCCGCGGGATACGCAGTATTTT	CASSPQWTSGGPRDTQYF
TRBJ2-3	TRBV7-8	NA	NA	TGTGCCAGCAGCTCGACTCGAACTTCGGGAGATACGCAGTATTTT	CASSSTRTSGDTQYF
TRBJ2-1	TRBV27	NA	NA	TGTGCCAGCAGTTTTGAGTCCCCGGGGTCCTATTCATCCTCCTACAATGAGCAGTTCTTC	CASSFESPGSYSSSYNEQFF
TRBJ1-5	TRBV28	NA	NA	TGTGCCAGCAGTTTATCACAGGATTATCAGCCCCAGCATTTT	CASSLSQDYQPQHF